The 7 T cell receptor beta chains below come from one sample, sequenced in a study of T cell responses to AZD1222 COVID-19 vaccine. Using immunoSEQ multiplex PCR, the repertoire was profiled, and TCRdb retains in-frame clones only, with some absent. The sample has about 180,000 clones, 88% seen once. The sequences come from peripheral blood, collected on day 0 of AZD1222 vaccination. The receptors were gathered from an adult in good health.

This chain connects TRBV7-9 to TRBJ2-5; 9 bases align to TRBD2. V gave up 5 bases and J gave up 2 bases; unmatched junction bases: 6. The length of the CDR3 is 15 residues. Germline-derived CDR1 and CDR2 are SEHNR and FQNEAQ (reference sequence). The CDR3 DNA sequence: TGTGCCAGCAGCCCCGCTGCGGGGGGGCAAGAGACCCAGTACTTC. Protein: CASSPAAGGQETQYF.

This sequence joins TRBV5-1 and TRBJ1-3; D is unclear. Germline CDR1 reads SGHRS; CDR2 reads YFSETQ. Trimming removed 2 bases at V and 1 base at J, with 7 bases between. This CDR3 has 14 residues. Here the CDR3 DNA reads TGCGCCAGCAGCTTAGTCCCGTCTGGAAACACCATATATTTT. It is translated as CASSLVPSGNTIYF.

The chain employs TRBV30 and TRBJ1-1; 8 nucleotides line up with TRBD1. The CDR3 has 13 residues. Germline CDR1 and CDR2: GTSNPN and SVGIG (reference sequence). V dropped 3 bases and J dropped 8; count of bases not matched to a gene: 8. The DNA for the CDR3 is TGTGCCTGGAGCGAGGGAAGGACAGGGGAAGCTTTCTTT. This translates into CAWSEGRTGEAFF.

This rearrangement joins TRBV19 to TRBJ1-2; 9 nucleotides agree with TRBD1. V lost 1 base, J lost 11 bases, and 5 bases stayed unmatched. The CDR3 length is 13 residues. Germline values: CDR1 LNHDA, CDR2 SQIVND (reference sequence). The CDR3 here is CASSIVPGQGYTF. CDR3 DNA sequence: TGTGCCAGTAGTATAGTGCCTGGACAGGGGTACACCTTC. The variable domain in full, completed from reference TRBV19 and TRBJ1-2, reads DGGITQSPKYLFRKEGQNVTLSCEQNLNHDAMYWYRQDPGQGLRLIYYSQIVNDFQKGDIAEGYSVSREKKESFPLTVTSAQKNPTAFYLCASSIVPGQGYTFGSGTRLTVV.

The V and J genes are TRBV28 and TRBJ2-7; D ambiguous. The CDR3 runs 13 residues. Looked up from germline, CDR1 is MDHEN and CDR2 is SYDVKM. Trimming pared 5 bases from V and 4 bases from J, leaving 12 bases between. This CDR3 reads CASSAIYKYEQYF. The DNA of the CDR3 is TGTGCCAGCAGTGCGATTTACAAGTACGAGCAGTACTTC. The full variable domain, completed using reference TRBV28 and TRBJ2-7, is DVKVTQSSRYLVKRTGEKVFLECVQDMDHENMFWYRQDPGLGLRLIYFSYDVKMKEKGDIPEGYSVSREKKERFSLILESASTNQTSMYLCASSAIYKYEQYFGPGTRLTVT.

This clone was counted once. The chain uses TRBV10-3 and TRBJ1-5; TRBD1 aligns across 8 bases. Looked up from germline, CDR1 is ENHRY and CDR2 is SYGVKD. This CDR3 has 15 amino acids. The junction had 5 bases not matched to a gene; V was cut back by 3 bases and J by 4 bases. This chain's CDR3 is CAISDGGTGNQPQHF. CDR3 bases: TGTGCCATCAGTGATGGGGGGACAGGTAATCAGCCCCAGCATTTT.

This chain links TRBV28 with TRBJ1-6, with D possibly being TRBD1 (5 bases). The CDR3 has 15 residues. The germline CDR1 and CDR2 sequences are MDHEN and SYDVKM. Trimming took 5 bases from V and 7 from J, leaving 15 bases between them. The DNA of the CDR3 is TGTGCCAGCAGTCCCTCATGGGGCAGCAATTCACCCCTCCACTTT. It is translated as CASSPSWGSNSPLHF.